This T cell receptor (beta chain) was identified in a study of blood T cells in healthy people across ages. Study-wide findings and caveats: With donor CMV status unknown, expanded clonotype changes were possibly confounded. A conclusive naive versus antigen-experienced comparison was prevented by the unsorted PBMCs.

This clonotype was seen more than once but under ten times. Its antigen is not known. A read error may be the cause here, since a much bigger clone is one base away. The use of a sample-barcoded 5' primer and a J-beta primer mix characterized a second PCR of about 6 to 11 cycles. One entry per CDR3 protein results from TCRdb running MiXCR on the 5' RACE reads. The sample contains 630,000 or so distinct CDR3 sequences, about 30% of which appear only once. Germline CDR1 SQVTM, CDR2 ANQGSEA. Trimming pared 0 bases from V and 2 bases from J, leaving 11 bases between. This CDR3 region has 15 residues. V and J are TRBV29-1 and TRBJ2-1, with a tentative D call TRBD1 (6 bases). The sample taken for sequencing was blood. This TCR derives from a woman aged 80 or over in good health. CDR3 sequence: CSVEEHRAPYNEQFF. Here the CDR3 DNA reads TGCAGCGTTGAAGAACACAGGGCGCCCTACAATGAGCAGTTCTTC.